This TCR beta chain comes out of a study of T cell repertoires in cytomegalovirus infection. Looking at the study overall: TCR beta signatures that were public indicated CMV infection and matching HLA type.

TCRdb used MiXCR to reprocess the reads, holding one entry per CDR3 protein. The sample comprises about 160,000 distinct CDR3 sequences, roughly 20% of which are singletons, and 25% rests with the top ten. Germline lookup yields CDR1 MNHEY and CDR2 SMNVEV (reference sequence). The V end lost 2 bases, the J end lost 4 bases, and 9 bases lay between the germline ends. CDR3 length: 13 residues. Study-level findings and limits: Cumulative public TCR beta family frequency identified carriers of CMV plus the relevant HLA. In two of eight donors, the top clonotype was HLA-C-restricted CMV-specific.

Details on this clonotype: Its antigen remains unidentified.

The material was CD8+ T cells from cultured PBMCs, obtained from culture after CMV antigen stimulation. V usage is TRBV27 and J usage is TRBJ2-7, with D perhaps TRBD1 (5 bases). The source of this sequence is a human donor in good health (CMV status not recorded). Some clones in this sample may be carry-over from other donors' samples. CDR3 in DNA: TGTGCCAGCAGTTTAGGGGCCTTATACGAGCAGTACTTC. Residues: CASSLGALYEQYF.